The clone carrying this TCR beta chain occurred many times. The antigen remains undetermined. This sample was taken from a study of T cells after yellow fever vaccination. Overall study results and limits: By day 5 rather than day 15, the secondary response had peaked, though it was weaker.

5'RACE template switching added a universal primer site and UMIs to TCR cDNA. TCRdb re-called the 5' RACE reads through MiXCR, storing one row per CDR3 protein. Seen here are 250,000 or so distinct CDR3 sequences, 3.6% observed once, and the top ten hold 15% to 20%. Germline CDR1 reads SGHTA; CDR2 reads FQGTGA. The CDR3 runs to 15 residues. The V and J ends lost 5 bases and 0 bases respectively, with 11 bases between them. The sequencing here drew on PBMCs, taken 15 days after the yellow fever booster vaccination. The V gene is TRBV7-3, the J gene TRBJ1-3; D uncertain. The sequence was obtained from a young man who received the YFV17D yellow fever vaccine. CDR3 coding DNA: TGTGCCAGCAGCCAGGACGGGAACTCTGGAAACACCATATATTTT. Encoded protein: CASSQDGNSGNTIYF.